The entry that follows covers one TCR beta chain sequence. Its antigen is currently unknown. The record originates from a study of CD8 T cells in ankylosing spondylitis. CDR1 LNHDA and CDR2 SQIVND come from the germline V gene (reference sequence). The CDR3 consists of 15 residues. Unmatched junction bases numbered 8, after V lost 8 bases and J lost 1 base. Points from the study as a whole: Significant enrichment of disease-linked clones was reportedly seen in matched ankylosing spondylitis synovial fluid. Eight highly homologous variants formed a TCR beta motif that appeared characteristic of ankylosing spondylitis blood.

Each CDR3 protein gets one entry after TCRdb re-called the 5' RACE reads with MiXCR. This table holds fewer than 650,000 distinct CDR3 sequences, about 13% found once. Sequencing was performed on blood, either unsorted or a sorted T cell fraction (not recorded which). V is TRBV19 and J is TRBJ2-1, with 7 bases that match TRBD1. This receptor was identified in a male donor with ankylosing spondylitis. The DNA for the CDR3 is TGTGCCAGTGCGAGGGACAGTTTTTCCTACAATGAGCAGTTCTTC. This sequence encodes CASARDSFSYNEQFF.